These T cell receptor beta chains were read from a single sample in a study of identical twins. Each CDR3 protein is one row after TCRdb ran MiXCR on the 5' RACE reads. The top ten clones hold roughly 1.6% of a sample with fewer than 800,000 distinct CDR3 sequences, just over 7% of them seen once. These records were also assigned to another study, of yellow fever vaccine responses in identical twins.

The source material was PBMCs. The receptors stem from a woman between 18 and 29 years old in good health. CDR3s include the opening cysteine and the closing phenylalanine or tryptophan. D genes are given only for firm matches. Rows may omit the clone size; those that give it use once, few, many or a size class.

size: NA; V: TRBV2; J: TRBJ2-7; D: TRBD2; length: 13; DNA: TGTGCCAGCAGCGAACTAGCGGGAGGAGAGCAGTACTTC; CDR3: CASSELAGGEQYF
size: few; V: TRBV20-1; J: TRBJ2-7; D: TRBD2; length: 13; DNA: TGCAGTGCTGGGGGACTAGCGATATACGAGCAGTACTTC; CDR3: CSAGGLAIYEQYF
size: many; V: TRBV5-1; J: TRBJ2-3; D: NA; length: 16; DNA: TGCGCCAGCAGCTTGCTGGGTGGTAGGAGCACAGATACGCAGTATTTT; CDR3: CASSLLGGRSTDTQYF
size: NA; V: TRBV12-5; J: TRBJ2-1; D: TRBD2; length: 16; DNA: TGTGCTAGTGGTTTTCGACTAGCGGGAGTTTTCAATGAGCAGTTCTTC; CDR3: CASGFRLAGVFNEQFF
size: NA; V: TRBV12-3/TRBV12-4; J: TRBJ2-3; D: TRBD2; length: 16; DNA: TGTGCCAGCAGTTTATTCGGGGGGATTAGCACAGATACGCAGTATTTT; CDR3: CASSLFGGISTDTQYF
size: NA; V: TRBV7-2; J: TRBJ2-1; D: NA; length: 13; DNA: TGTGCCAGCAGCTTAGGGACTCCCAATGAGCAGTTCTTC; CDR3: CASSLGTPNEQFF
size: many; V: TRBV5-5; J: TRBJ2-7; D: NA; length: 16; DNA: TGTGCCAGCAGCTTGGCAGAGGCACTTATCTCCTACGAGCAGTACTTC; CDR3: CASSLAEALISYEQYF
size: few; V: TRBV20-1; J: TRBJ1-1; D: NA; length: 12; DNA: TGCAGTGCTAGAGCGGAGGGCACTGAAGCTTTCTTT; CDR3: CSARAEGTEAFF
size: NA; V: TRBV11-2; J: TRBJ2-1; D: TRBD1; length: 17; DNA: TGTGCCACCAACGGTCGGAGGTCGGGACAGGTATCCGATGAGCAGTTCTTC; CDR3: CATNGRRSGQVSDEQFF
size: few; V: TRBV7-9; J: TRBJ2-1; D: TRBD2; length: 17; DNA: TGTGCCAGCAGCTTACTAGCGGGAGTCAGCTCCTACAATGAGCAGTTCTTC; CDR3: CASSLLAGVSSYNEQFF
size: few; V: TRBV7-9; J: TRBJ2-3; D: NA; length: 17; DNA: TGTGCCAGCAGCCCTCTCCTAAGCCAGAGTGGCACAGATACGCAGTATTTT; CDR3: CASSPLLSQSGTDTQYF
size: many; V: TRBV10-3; J: TRBJ2-3; D: NA; length: 16; DNA: TGTGCCCGATGGGACCTAAGCCTGACTAGCACAGATACGCAGTATTTT; CDR3: CARWDLSLTSTDTQYF
size: few; V: TRBV12-3/TRBV12-4; J: TRBJ2-1; D: TRBD2; length: 18; DNA: TGTGCCAGCAGTCCAGGGGGACTAGCGGGAGGGATGTACAATGAGCAGTTCTTC; CDR3: CASSPGGLAGGMYNEQFF
size: many; V: TRBV2; J: TRBJ1-1; D: TRBD1; length: 16; DNA: TGTGCCAGCAGCGATCGCAGACAGGGGGGGATGGCTGAAGCTTTCTTT; CDR3: CASSDRRQGGMAEAFF
size: few; V: TRBV2; J: TRBJ2-1; D: TRBD2; length: 16; DNA: TGTGCCAGCAGAGATAGCGGGGGCCTCTCCTACAATGAGCAGTTCTTC; CDR3: CASRDSGGLSYNEQFF
size: few; V: TRBV20-1; J: TRBJ2-7; D: NA; length: 11; DNA: TGCAGTGCTGGGAAATACTACGAGCAGTACTTC; CDR3: CSAGKYYEQYF
size: few; V: TRBV12-3/TRBV12-4; J: TRBJ2-2; D: NA; length: 12; DNA: TGTGCCAGCAGTTATGGTACCGGGGAGCTGTTTTTT; CDR3: CASSYGTGELFF
size: few; V: TRBV20-1; J: TRBJ2-1; D: TRBD2; length: 17; DNA: TGCAGCCTAGTTTGGGGACTAGCGGGAGGGCCCTACAATGAGCAGTTCTTC; CDR3: CSLVWGLAGGPYNEQFF
size: few; V: TRBV20-1; J: TRBJ2-5; D: TRBD1; length: 13; DNA: TGCAGTGCTAGGACGACAGGGGCAGAGACCCAGTACTTC; CDR3: CSARTTGAETQYF
size: few; V: TRBV4-2; J: TRBJ2-5; D: TRBD2; length: 14; DNA: TGTGCCAGCAGCCAACCTACTAGCGGGGAGCATCAGTACTTC; CDR3: CASSQPTSGEHQYF
size: NA; V: TRBV9; J: TRBJ2-3; D: TRBD1; length: 17; DNA: TGTGCCAGCAGCGTAGCGGCAGGGGGCCCCCCGACAGATACGCAGTATTTT; CDR3: CASSVAAGGPPTDTQYF
size: many; V: TRBV28; J: TRBJ2-5; D: TRBD1; length: 15; DNA: TGTGCCAGCAGTTTAGACAGGGGGCCCTTAGAGACCCAGTACTTC; CDR3: CASSLDRGPLETQYF